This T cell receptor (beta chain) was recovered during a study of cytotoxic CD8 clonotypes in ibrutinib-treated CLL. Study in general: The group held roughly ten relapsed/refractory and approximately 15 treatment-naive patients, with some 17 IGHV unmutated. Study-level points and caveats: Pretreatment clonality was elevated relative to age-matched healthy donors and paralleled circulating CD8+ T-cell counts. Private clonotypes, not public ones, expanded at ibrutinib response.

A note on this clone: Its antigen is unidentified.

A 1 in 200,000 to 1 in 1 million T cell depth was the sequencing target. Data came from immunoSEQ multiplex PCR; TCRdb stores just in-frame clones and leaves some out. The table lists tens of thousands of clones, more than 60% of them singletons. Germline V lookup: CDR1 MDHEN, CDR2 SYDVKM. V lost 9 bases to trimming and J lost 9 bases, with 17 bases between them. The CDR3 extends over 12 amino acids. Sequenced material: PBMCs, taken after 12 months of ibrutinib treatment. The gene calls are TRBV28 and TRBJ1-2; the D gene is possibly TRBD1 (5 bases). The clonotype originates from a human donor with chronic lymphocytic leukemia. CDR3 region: CASHPGGRSYTF. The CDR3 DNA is TGTGCCAGTCATCCCGGGGGGAGAAGCTACACCTTC.